What follows is one T cell receptor beta chain and its context. V was clipped by 4 bases and J by 1 base, with 11 bases between them. The CDR3 runs to 15 residues. The germline CDR1 and CDR2 sequences are KGHSY and FQNENV. This entry belongs to a study of OX40 agonist ivuxolimab in advanced cancers. Measured with immunoSEQ multiplex PCR; TCRdb has only the in-frame clones, and not every one. The sample holds about 63,000 clones, 81% seen once. This clonotype was obtained from an adult with an advanced solid tumor such as melanoma, head and neck, liver or kidney cancer. This specimen was CD4+ or CD8+ T cells sorted from blood, taken in a trial of the OX40 agonist ivuxolimab. The chain uses TRBV16 and TRBJ1-5; D may be TRBD1 (6 bases). CDR3 region: CASSRAGTSNQPQHF. The CDR3 DNA is TGTGCCAGCAGCCGCGCCGGGACAAGCAATCAGCCCCAGCATTTT.